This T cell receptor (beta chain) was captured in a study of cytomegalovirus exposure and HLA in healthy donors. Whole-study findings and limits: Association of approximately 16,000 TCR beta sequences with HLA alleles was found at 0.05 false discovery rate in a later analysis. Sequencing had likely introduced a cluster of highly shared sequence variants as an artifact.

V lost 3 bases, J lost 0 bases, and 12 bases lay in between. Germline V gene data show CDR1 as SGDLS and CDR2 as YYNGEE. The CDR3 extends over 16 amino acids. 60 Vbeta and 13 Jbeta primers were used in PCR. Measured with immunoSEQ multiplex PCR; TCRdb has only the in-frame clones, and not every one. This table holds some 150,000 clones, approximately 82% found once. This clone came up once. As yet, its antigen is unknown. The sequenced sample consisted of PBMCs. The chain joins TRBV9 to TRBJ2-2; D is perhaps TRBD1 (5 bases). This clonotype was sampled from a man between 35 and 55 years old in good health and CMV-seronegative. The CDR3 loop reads CASSARQRPNTGELFF. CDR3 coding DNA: TGTGCCAGCAGCGCGCGACAGAGGCCGAACACCGGGGAGCTGTTTTTT. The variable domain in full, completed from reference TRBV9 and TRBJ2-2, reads DSGVTQTPKHLITATGQRVTLRCSPRSGDLSVYWYQQSLDQGLQFLIQYYNGEERAKGNILERFSAQQFPDLHSELNLSSLELGDSALYFCASSARQRPNTGELFFGEGSRLTVL.